The next 9 T cell receptor beta chains were all read from a single sample in a study of T-cell reconstitution after alpha-beta-depleted transplantation in children. TCRbeta library preparation incorporated unique molecular identifiers. TCRdb independently ran MiXCR on the PCR reads; one entry per CDR3 protein. The table records fewer than 350,000 distinct CDR3 sequences, roughly 9.1% of them present only once. The sample here was PBMCs, taken before TCRalphabeta/CD19-depleted stem cell transplant. All receptors derive from a boy under two years old with acute myeloid leukemia, due to receive a stem cell transplant.

This clonotype was counted only a few times. CDR3 nucleotide sequence: TGTGCCAGCAGGCCCCAATGGACAAACACCATATATTTT. Translation gives CASRPQWTNTIYF. The chain employs TRBV12-3 or TRBV12-4 and TRBJ1-3; D is unclear. CDR3 length: 13 amino acids. Trimming left V 6 bases short and J 6 bases short, with 12 bases between.

This clonotype was detected ten times or more. The chain couples TRBV28 to TRBJ1-5; D is undetermined. The CDR3 is 11 amino acids. Germline CDR1 MDHEN, CDR2 SYDVKM. Trimming removed 4 bases from V and 7 bases from J, with 5 bases in between. The CDR3, as DNA: TGTGCCAGCAGTTCCTCACAGCCCCAGCATTTT. It is translated as CASSSSQPQHF.

This clonotype was recorded at least ten times. The chain carries TRBV28 and TRBJ1-5; maybe TRBD1 (5 bases). V shed 5 bases and J shed 4 bases, with 9 bases lying between them. Germline CDR1 reads MDHEN; CDR2 reads SYDVKM. This CDR3 is 13 amino acids long. Written as DNA, the CDR3 is TGTGCCAGCAGTAGGGACTTTAATCAGCCCCAGCATTTT. Protein product: CASSRDFNQPQHF.

This sequence joins TRBV20-1 and TRBJ1-2, with a weak D call TRBD1 (5 bases). There are 14 residues in the CDR3. Germline V gene lookup returns CDR1 DFQATT and CDR2 SNEGSKA (reference sequence). V dropped 6 bases and J dropped 6 bases, with 20 bases sitting between them. In DNA form, the CDR3 reads TGCAGTGCCCGCGACTCTGGGACGGTTAATGGCTACACCTTC. This translates into CSARDSGTVNGYTF.

This clonotype was picked up many times. The rearrangement uses TRBV7-7 and TRBJ2-2, with a possible D match to TRBD1 (6 bases). Germline assignment: CDR1 SSHAT and CDR2 FNYEAQ (reference sequence). The CDR3 spans 13 residues. The DNA of the CDR3 is TGTGCTAACAGGGAGAGGGGCACCGGGGAGCTGTTTTTT. This codes for CANRERGTGELFF.

This clonotype showed up many times. The rearrangement links TRBV12-3 or TRBV12-4 to TRBJ2-5; D uncertain. V dropped 6 bases and J dropped 1 base, with 6 bases sitting between them. The CDR3 spans 12 residues. CDR3 nucleotides: TGTGCCAGCAGGGTTGGCCAAGAGACCCAGTACTTC. It codes for CASRVGQETQYF.

At least ten counts were recorded for this clonotype. The rearrangement uses TRBV6-5 and TRBJ1-1; TRBD1 aligns across 8 bases. The germline V gene encodes CDR1 MNHEY and CDR2 SVGAGI. The junction had 7 bases not matched to a gene; V was cut back by 0 bases and J by 10 bases. There are 14 residues in the CDR3. The CDR3 DNA reads TGTGCCAGCAGTTACTCGACAGGGGACCGGCGAGCTTTCTTT. Amino acid sequence: CASSYSTGDRRAFF.

This clonotype was counted at least ten times. The chain recombines TRBV9 with TRBJ2-1; 10 nucleotides line up with TRBD2. V lost 0 bases to trimming and J lost 4 bases; unmatched junction nucleotides: 10. Germline V gene lookup returns CDR1 SGDLS and CDR2 YYNGEE. There are 18 residues in the CDR3. CDR3 DNA sequence: TGTGCCAGCAGCGTAGGTTCCCCGGTACTAGCGGGATACAATGAGCAGTTCTTC. It translates to CASSVGSPVLAGYNEQFF.

J is TRBJ2-5 and V is TRBV12-3 or TRBV12-4; 7 positions agree with TRBD2. This CDR3 has 14 amino acids. Trimming cost V 6 bases and J 0 bases; bases outside gene matches: 4. The CDR3 protein is CASRPGTNQETQYF. The CDR3 bases are TGTGCCAGCAGACCCGGGACTAACCAAGAGACCCAGTACTTC.